This passage covers 9 T cell receptor beta chains from one sample sequenced in a study of tumor-infiltrating lymphocytes in localized non-small cell lung cancer. Some clones are missing from TCRdb's copy, which holds only in-frame ones; the method was immunoSEQ multiplex PCR. The sample records about 6,300 clones, over 60% being singletons. Material for sequencing was lung tumor tissue. All receptors come from a human donor with non-small cell lung cancer.

The chain has TRBV27 and TRBJ2-2; TRBD2 matches at 13 bases. Germline assignment: CDR1 MNHEY and CDR2 SMNVEV (reference sequence). The V gene end was trimmed by 6 bases and the J gene end by 4 bases; junction bases not matched to a gene: 8. The CDR3 runs to 17 residues. The chain's CDR3 is CASRQTSGRPVTGELFF. In nucleotides, the CDR3 is TGTGCCAGCAGACAGACTAGCGGGAGGCCCGTCACCGGGGAGCTGTTTTTT.

This clone rates as medium-sized. The V and J genes are TRBV28 and TRBJ1-5; D gene ambiguous. Looked up from germline, CDR1 is MDHEN and CDR2 is SYDVKM. V lost 10 bases and J lost 2, with 12 bases in between. CDR3 size: 13 residues. The CDR3 DNA reads as TGTGCCATCCAATTTAGGGGCAATCAGCCCCAGCATTTT. Protein: CAIQFRGNQPQHF.

The chain employs TRBV27 and TRBJ2-1; 9 positions match TRBD2. Germline CDR1 and CDR2: MNHEY and SMNVEV (reference sequence). The V gene end was trimmed by 5 bases and the J gene end by 6 bases; junction bases not matched to a gene: 14. This CDR3 has 17 amino acids. The chain's CDR3 is CASSPIGIAGVPNEQFF. The CDR3 nucleotides are TGTGCCAGCAGTCCGATAGGGATAGCGGGAGTCCCCAATGAGCAGTTCTTC.

This sequence joins TRBV4-1 and TRBJ2-3, with unresolved D. The germline gives CDR1 MGHRA, CDR2 YSYEKL. The CDR3 has 15 residues. Deletions cut 0 bases from V and 2 bases from J, with 9 bases between. CDR3 DNA: TGCGCCAGCAGCCAAGATGCCGGGTCCACAGATACGCAGTATTTT. This encodes CASSQDAGSTDTQYF.

The gene calls are TRBV18 and TRBJ2-1, with TRBD1 matching over 8 bases. The CDR3 is 15 amino acids. Germline V gives CDR1 KGHSH, CDR2 LQKENI. V lost 4 bases to trimming and J lost 4 bases; unmatched junction nucleotides: 6. CDR3 region: CASSQTRDRYNEQFF. Written as DNA, the CDR3 is TGTGCCAGCTCACAGACCCGGGACAGGTACAATGAGCAGTTCTTC.

This rearrangement joins TRBV28 to TRBJ1-5; the D gene is possibly TRBD1 (6 bases). Germline loops: CDR1 MDHEN, CDR2 SYDVKM. This CDR3 is built from 17 residues. Trimming stripped 7 bases from V and 5 bases from J, with 24 bases between. CDR3 residues: CASTIGWGGRGDQPQHF. The CDR3 DNA is TGTGCCAGCACCATCGGGTGGGGGGGGCGGGGAGATCAGCCCCAGCATTTT.

The rearrangement joins TRBV27 to TRBJ1-2; 7 positions agree with TRBD1. V dropped 6 bases and J dropped 0; count of bases not matched to a gene: 4. The germline gives CDR1 MNHEY, CDR2 SMNVEV (reference sequence). The CDR3 spans 14 residues. The DNA for the CDR3 is TGTGCCAGCAGGGGAACAGGGGCTAACTATGGCTACACCTTC. This sequence encodes CASRGTGANYGYTF.

The chain recombines TRBV11-2 with TRBJ2-5; D gene unclear. In germline, CDR1 is SGHAT, CDR2 FQNNGV. V was pared by 0 bases and J by 4 bases, with 3 bases between. The CDR3 contains 12 residues. CDR3 coding DNA: TGTGCCAGCAGCTTAGATGCAGAGACCCAGTACTTC. Translation gives CASSLDAETQYF.

The rearrangement uses TRBV5-4 and TRBJ2-5, with D tentatively TRBD2 (5 bases). Germline V CDR1 and CDR2: SGHNT, YYREEE (reference sequence). V was trimmed by 0 bases and J by 3 bases, leaving 9 bases between them. The CDR3 totals 14 residues. The CDR3 nucleotides read TGTGCCAGCAGCTTGGGGCAGGAGGAAGAGACCCAGTACTTC. This translates into CASSLGQEEETQYF.